Below, 27 T cell receptor beta chains from the same sample are listed, as sequenced in a study of shared clonotypes between healthy human individuals. Profiled with immunoSEQ multiplex PCR; TCRdb holds only in-frame clones, not every one. Among about 1.1 million clones listed, about 80% were seen once. Source material: memory CD4+ T cells from PBMCs. Described subset: CD45RA-negative fraction. Receptors originate from a man aged 18 to 35 in good health. Some clones in this sample may be carry-over from other donors' samples.

As for this clone: It may be a read error: a sequence one base away is much more abundant. The CDR3 DNA is TGTGCCAGCAGCTCAACCGGGACAGGGGGCACCGGGGAGCTGTTTTTT. Protein: CASSSTGTGGTGELFF. V gene TRBV5-4 combines with J gene TRBJ2-2; 11 bases match TRBD1. The CDR3 is made up of 16 amino acids. V gave up 3 bases and J gave up 4 bases; unmatched junction bases: 5. Germline V lookup: CDR1 SGHNT, CDR2 YYREEE (reference sequence).

As regards this clone: This specimen includes other DNA sequences encoding the same CDR3. J is TRBJ2-6 and V is TRBV4-1, with D unresolved. This CDR3 is built from 14 residues. Per the germline V gene, CDR1 is MGHRA and CDR2 is YSYEKL. The V and J ends lost 0 bases and 3 bases respectively, with 3 bases between them. CDR3: CASSQDSGANVLTF. The CDR3 DNA is TGCGCCAGCAGCCAAGACAGTGGGGCCAACGTCCTGACTTTC.

V and J are TRBV21-1 and TRBJ1-5. TRBV21-1 is tagged as a pseudogene. The CDR3 runs to 9 residues. CDR3 sequence (DNA): TGTGCCATAAATCAGCCCCAGCATTTT. Protein sequence: CAINQPQHF.

The rearrangement uses TRBV6-1 and TRBJ1-1; tentatively, D is TRBD1 (5 bases). The V end lost 4 bases, the J end lost 4 bases, and 16 bases lay between the germline ends. CDR1 is MNHNS, CDR2 SASEGT, per germline. This CDR3 spans 15 amino acids. The CDR3 sequence: CASSGGRQGSTEAFF. The DNA of the CDR3 is TGTGCCAGCAGTGGAGGTCGCCAGGGCAGCACTGAAGCTTTCTTT.

The V call is TRBV15, the J call TRBJ2-1, with D possibly being TRBD1 (5 bases). The germline CDR1 and CDR2 sequences are LNHNV and YYDKDF (reference sequence). CDR3 size: 16 residues. The ends were cut back, 0 bases at V and 2 bases at J, with 11 bases in the middle. DNA of the CDR3: TGTGCCACCAGCAGAGATCCCACAGGAACCTACAATGAGCAGTTCTTC. It codes for CATSRDPTGTYNEQFF.

As to this clone: This same CDR3 is encoded by further DNA sequences in the sample. The chain joins TRBV30 to TRBJ2-5, with TRBD2 matching 10 bases. Per the germline V gene, CDR1 is GTSNPN and CDR2 is SVGIG (reference sequence). Trimming at V came to 0 bases and at J to 4 bases, leaving 8 bases not matched to a gene. The CDR3 is 16 amino acids. The DNA for the CDR3 is TGTGCCTGGAGTGTAGGGCTAGCGGGAGCGAGAGAGACCCAGTACTTC. Its protein product is CAWSVGLAGARETQYF. Variable domain in full (rest from reference TRBV30 and TRBJ2-5): SQTIHQWPATLVQPVGSPLSLECTVEGTSNPNLYWYRQAAGRGLQLLFYSVGIGQISSEVPQNLSASRPQDRQFILSSKKLLLSDSGFYLCAWSVGLAGARETQYFGPGTRLLVL.

The rearrangement joins TRBV29-1 to TRBJ1-4; unclear D gene. The germline CDR1 and CDR2 sequences are SQVTM and ANQGSEA. This CDR3 spans 12 amino acids. V shed 3 bases and J shed 8 bases, with 10 bases lying between them. CDR3 amino acids: CSVDVGEEKLFF. The CDR3 bases are TGCAGCGTTGATGTTGGGGAGGAAAAACTGTTTTTT.

The chain carries TRBV7-2 and TRBJ2-1; D possibly corresponds to TRBD2 (5 bases). Germline V gives CDR1 SGHTA, CDR2 FQGNSA. Trimming removed 0 bases at V and 8 bases at J, with 17 bases between. The CDR3 length is 16 residues. The CDR3 DNA sequence: TGTGCCAGCAGCTTAGCTTCGACAAGGGAGAGACATGAGCAGTTCTTC. Translating gives CASSLASTRERHEQFF.

This clone was recorded once. The chain joins TRBV30 to TRBJ2-5, with D unclear. The J call may be mistaken, given a closer DNA end match to TRBJ2-7. The length of the CDR3 is 12 residues. Germline assignment: CDR1 GTSNPN and CDR2 SVGIG (reference sequence). The CDR3 nucleotides read TGTGCCTGGAGCCTAGGGTTCTACGAGCAGTACTTC. Translated: CAWSLGFYEQYF.

V and J are TRBV4-2 and TRBJ2-5, with D tentatively TRBD1 (7 bases). The V and J ends lost 3 bases and 5 bases respectively, with 13 bases between them. CDR1 is LGHNA and CDR2 is YNFKEQ in the germline V gene. The CDR3 loop spans 14 amino acids. CDR3 sequence: CASSHPTGTETQYF. CDR3 sequence (DNA): TGTGCCAGCAGCCACCCGACAGGGACTGAGACCCAGTACTTC.

To note about this clone: The same CDR3 is also encoded by other DNA sequences in this sample. The CDR3 DNA is TGCGCCAGCAGCGCGGACGGTAACTATGGCTACACCTTC. Its translation: CASSADGNYGYTF. The chain carries TRBV5-1 and TRBJ1-2; no definite D call. There are 13 residues in the CDR3. The V and J ends lost 4 bases and 1 base respectively, with 8 bases between them. Germline V gives CDR1 SGHRS, CDR2 YFSETQ. Full variable domain (remainder filled in from reference TRBV5-1 and TRBJ1-2): KAGVTQTPRYLIKTRGQQVTLSCSPISGHRSVSWYQQTPGQGLQFLFEYFSETQRNKGNFPGRFSGRQFSNSRSEMNVSTLELGDSALYLCASSADGNYGYTFGSGTRLTVV.

The chain recombines TRBV27 with TRBJ2-7; TRBD2 aligns across 7 bases. Germline loops: CDR1 MNHEY, CDR2 SMNVEV (reference sequence). The CDR3 sequence is 15 residues long. Trimming cost V 6 bases and J 2 bases; bases outside gene matches: 10. The CDR3 DNA sequence: TGTGCCAGCAGCGGGAACGGGAGGAGCCCCTACGAGCAGTACTTC. Its translation is CASSGNGRSPYEQYF.

In the case of this clone: A much larger clonotype is one base distant, so this may be a read error. The same CDR3 is also encoded by other DNA sequences in this sample. The CDR3, as DNA: TGTGCCTGGAGTGGACAGGGGGATCAGCCCCAGCATTTT. This codes for CAWSGQGDQPQHF. The chain has TRBV30 and TRBJ1-5, with 9 bases matching TRBD1. The germline gives CDR1 GTSNPN, CDR2 SVGIG (reference sequence). The CDR3 runs 13 residues. Trimming took 1 base from V and 5 from J; bases not matched to a gene: 0.

The sample holds many counts of this clone. The chain combines TRBV7-3 with TRBJ1-1; tentative D call: TRBD1 (5 bases). CDR3 size: 13 residues. Trimming took off 1 base at V and 4 bases at J, with 7 bases between the two ends. From germline, CDR1 is SGHTA and CDR2 FQGTGA. The CDR3 region is CASSLSDSTEAFF. The CDR3 coding sequence is TGTGCCAGCAGCTTAAGTGACAGCACTGAAGCTTTCTTT.

About this clone: This same CDR3 is encoded by further DNA sequences in the sample. The J gene is TRBJ2-3, the V gene TRBV10-3; the match to TRBD1 covers 7 bases. The V gene end was trimmed by 8 bases and the J gene end by 3 bases; junction bases not matched to a gene: 2. The germline V gene has CDR1 ENHRY and CDR2 SYGVKD. CDR3 length equals 12 residues. The CDR3 reads CAIRQGTDTQYF. DNA of the CDR3: TGTGCCATCCGACAGGGTACAGATACGCAGTATTTT.

This clone was observed a handful of times. The CDR3 is CASRTRDRALRLYF. The CDR3 DNA reads as TGTGCCAGCCGGACCCGGGACAGGGCCCTACGGTTGTACTTC. The chain joins TRBV27 to TRBJ2-7, with 9 positions matching TRBD1. This CDR3 comprises 14 residues. Germline V gene lookup returns CDR1 MNHEY and CDR2 SMNVEV (reference sequence). J gave up 12 bases and V 8 bases, and 17 bases lay outside the gene matches.

The chain recombines TRBV27 with TRBJ1-1; tentative D call: TRBD1 (5 bases). Germline V gene data show CDR1 as MNHEY and CDR2 as SMNVEV (reference sequence). Trimming took off 1 base at V and 6 bases at J, with 15 bases between the two ends. The CDR3 sequence is 15 residues long. Here the CDR3 reads CASSLWGSFKAEAFF. As DNA, the CDR3 is TGTGCCAGCAGTTTATGGGGGTCCTTCAAAGCTGAAGCTTTCTTT.

The chain is built from TRBV27 and TRBJ2-7, with D perhaps TRBD2 (5 bases). V was shortened by 5 bases and J by 4 bases, with 15 bases between the two germline ends. Germline V gives CDR1 MNHEY, CDR2 SMNVEV (reference sequence). This CDR3 region has 14 residues. CDR3 coding DNA: TGTGCCAGCAGTCAGACCCTCTCGGGATACGAGCAGTACTTC. Its protein is CASSQTLSGYEQYF.

V usage is TRBV6-6 and J usage is TRBJ1-1, with 7 bases matching TRBD1. After removal of 3 bases from V and 7 bases from J, the junction contained 8 bases not matched to a gene. CDR1 and CDR2 (germline): MNHNY, SVGAGI (reference sequence). This CDR3 region has 14 residues. The CDR3, as DNA: TGTGCCAGCAGTTATGTGAGGGACAGCAATGAAGCTTTCTTT. Residues: CASSYVRDSNEAFF.

The chain couples TRBV10-3 to TRBJ2-4, with TRBD2 matching over 9 bases. Trimming took 7 bases from V and 2 from J; bases not matched to a gene: 6. The CDR3 consists of 15 residues. Germline V gene sequence: CDR1 ENHRY, CDR2 SYGVKD. The CDR3 sequence: CAIIGGRATKNIQYF. The CDR3 DNA reads as TGTGCCATCATCGGCGGGAGGGCCACCAAAAACATTCAGTACTTC.

V and J are TRBV4-2 and TRBJ2-4; unclear D gene. The CDR3 consists of 12 residues. V gave up 4 bases and J gave up 8 bases, with 9 bases separating them. Germline assignment: CDR1 LGHNA and CDR2 YNFKEQ. CDR3 residues: CASSPDWDIQYF. The CDR3 DNA follows: TGTGCCAGCAGCCCCGATTGGGACATTCAGTACTTC.

The chain links TRBV30 to TRBJ1-2, with 7 bases identical to TRBD1. V lost 5 bases to trimming and J lost 5 bases; unmatched junction nucleotides: 5. The CDR3 is 12 residues long. Per germline, CDR1 GTSNPN and CDR2 SVGIG (reference sequence). The CDR3 DNA reads TGTGCCTGGGTACAGGGGTCGTATGGCTACACCTTC. It encodes CAWVQGSYGYTF.

This sequence joins TRBV7-8 and TRBJ2-4, with 7 bases that match TRBD1. Germline loops: CDR1 SGHVS, CDR2 FQNEAQ. This CDR3 comprises 16 residues. V shed 5 bases, J shed 6 bases, and the junction held 13 bases outside the gene matches. The chain's CDR3 is CASSPRTGVPGNIQYF. DNA for the CDR3: TGTGCCAGCAGCCCTAGGACAGGCGTCCCGGGAAACATTCAGTACTTC.

Only a few counts were recorded for this clone. The DNA of the CDR3 is TGTGCCAGCAGGTGGGACATCTTCGATGAGCAGTTCTTC. This encodes CASRWDIFDEQFF. The chain has TRBV2 and TRBJ2-1; the D gene is possibly TRBD1 (6 bases). Trimming pared 6 bases from V and 8 bases from J, leaving 14 bases between. The CDR3 has 13 residues. Per germline, CDR1 SNHLY and CDR2 FYNNEI.

This rearrangement joins TRBV5-1 to TRBJ1-5; D is undetermined. The CDR3 covers 15 residues. V was trimmed by 0 bases and J by 1 base, leaving 8 bases between them. The germline V gene encodes CDR1 SGHRS and CDR2 YFSETQ. In DNA form, the CDR3 reads TGCGCCAGCAGCTTGGACAGCCCAAGCAATCAGCCCCAGCATTTT. It codes for CASSLDSPSNQPQHF.

The chain links TRBV28 to TRBJ2-7; 9 bases align to TRBD2. The CDR3 contains 18 residues. The V and J ends lost 6 bases and 4 bases, in that order; junction bases with no gene match: 19. Germline V gene data show CDR1 as MDHEN and CDR2 as SYDVKM. CDR3 bases: TGTGCCAGCAGCCCCCAGAGGGGGAGGAGCGGGAGGCGTTACGAGCAGTACTTC. Translating gives CASSPQRGRSGRRYEQYF.

This clone was detected only a few times. The V gene is TRBV30, the J gene TRBJ1-5; D unresolved. The CDR3 consists of 13 residues. The germline V and J ends were trimmed by 3 bases and 6 bases, with 12 bases remaining between them. Per the germline V gene, CDR1 is GTSNPN and CDR2 is SVGIG (reference sequence). The CDR3 reads CAWSQGPGQPQHF. The DNA for the CDR3 is TGTGCCTGGAGCCAAGGACCAGGTCAGCCCCAGCATTTT.